The clone carrying this T cell receptor (beta chain) appeared a single time. The sample originates from a study of blood T cell repertoires in COVID-19. This CDR3 is built from 15 residues. Trimming took 6 bases from V and 2 from J; bases not matched to a gene: 6. CDR1 and CDR2 from the germline V gene are MNHEY and SVGAGI. Assay: immunoSEQ multiplex PCR; the TCRdb copy retains only in-frame clones and omits some. The sample holds about 250,000 clones, around 88% seen once. The clonotype comes from a man aged 35 to 55 with active or convalescent COVID-19. The rearrangement joins TRBV6-5 to TRBJ1-5, with 8 bases fitting TRBD1. Source material: peripheral blood. In nucleotides, the CDR3 is TGTGCCAGCAGACTGGACAGGGCCCGCAATCAGCCCCAGCATTTT. It is translated as CASRLDRARNQPQHF.